What follows are 8 T cell receptor beta chains derived from one specimen sequenced in a study of blood T cell repertoires in COVID-19. Method: immunoSEQ multiplex PCR; TCRdb's copy keeps in-frame clones and lacks some. The sample yields around 250,000 clones, approximately 89% seen once. Sequencing input: peripheral blood. All receptors come from a woman in her 40s who had recovered from COVID-19.

This CDR3 reads CATSGDRATFF. DNA for the CDR3: TGTGCCACCAGTGGGGACAGGGCGACTTTCTTT. This chain connects TRBV24-1 to TRBJ1-1, with 9 positions matching TRBD1. The junction had 3 bases not matched to a gene; V was cut back by 5 bases and J by 12 bases. The CDR3 sequence is 11 residues long. CDR1 and CDR2 (germline): KGHDR, SFDVKD.

This clone was seen only once. The chain recombines TRBV27 with TRBJ2-1; 10 positions match TRBD2. Germline V gene sequence: CDR1 MNHEY, CDR2 SMNVEV (reference sequence). The CDR3 has 16 residues. V was clipped by 2 bases and J by 3 bases; unmatched bases: 4. The CDR3 nucleotides are TGTGCCAGCAGTTTACTAGCGGGGGTCCTCTACAATGAGCAGTTCTTC. This encodes CASSLLAGVLYNEQFF.

The chain uses TRBV5-6 and TRBJ2-3; D not certain. The CDR3 is made up of 15 amino acids. Between the trimmed V and J ends, which lost 4 bases and 1 base, there was a span of 13 bases. The germline CDR1 and CDR2 sequences are SGHDT and YYEEEE. The CDR3 protein is CASSPSPAGTDTQYF. CDR3 DNA sequence: TGTGCCAGCAGCCCCTCCCCGGCGGGCACAGATACGCAGTATTTT.

The CDR3 spells CASRTIRGNEQFF. DNA for the CDR3: TGTGCCAGCAGGACCATCCGAGGGAATGAGCAGTTCTTC. This chain joins TRBV12-3 or TRBV12-4 and TRBJ2-1; a weak D match, TRBD2 (5 bases). The CDR3 has 13 amino acids. The V end was cut by 6 bases, the J end by 7 bases, with 13 bases between.

This clone was picked up one time. This chain links TRBV11-2 with TRBJ2-3; a possible D gene is TRBD2 (5 bases). Germline CDR1 SGHAT, CDR2 FQNNGV. The CDR3 has 11 amino acids. Trimming removed 5 bases at V and 9 bases at J, with 9 bases between. CDR3 nucleotide sequence: TGTGCCAGCAGCATGGAGGTGACGCAGTATTTT. The encoded protein is CASSMEVTQYF.

This clone appeared a few times. V usage is TRBV11-3 and J usage is TRBJ2-3; tentatively, D is TRBD1 (6 bases). The CDR3 is made up of 16 amino acids. The germline gives CDR1 SGHNT, CDR2 YENEEA. V lost 4 bases and J 1 base, leaving 15 bases between the germline ends. CDR3 DNA: TGTGCCAGCAGCTCTCGGACAGACCGGGGCACAGATACGCAGTATTTT. It is translated as CASSSRTDRGTDTQYF.

The chain couples TRBV6-5 to TRBJ1-1; D remains unclear. Trimming shortened V by 6 bases and J by 3 bases, and 14 bases separated the two germline ends. The CDR3 sequence is 14 residues long. Germline V gene data show CDR1 as MNHEY and CDR2 as SVGAGI. CDR3 sequence: CASSRGWLDTEAFF. The DNA for the CDR3 is TGTGCCAGCAGCCGAGGGTGGTTGGACACTGAAGCTTTCTTT.

The chain combines TRBV15 with TRBJ1-2; no clear D gene. Germline V CDR1 and CDR2: LNHNV, YYDKDF (reference sequence). CDR3 length: 12 amino acids. V was cut by 0 bases and J by 6 bases, with 5 bases left in between. The CDR3 DNA sequence: TGTGCCACCAGCAGAGATCAGGATGGCTACACCTTC. Residues: CATSRDQDGYTF.